The rows below give T cell receptor beta chains drawn from one sample of a study of shared clonotypes between healthy human individuals. Using immunoSEQ multiplex PCR, the repertoire was profiled, and TCRdb retains in-frame clones only, with some absent. The sample has roughly 550,000 clones, 95% to 96% seen once. The sample taken for sequencing was naive CD8+ T cells sorted from blood. Receptors originate from a woman aged 30 to 39 in good health. The conserved cysteine and the conserved F or W are not part of the CDR3 here. Fields, in order: J gene, V gene, CDR3 protein.

>TRBJ1-2|TRBV27
ASSPGSGTGFNYGYT
>TRBJ2-3|TRBV2
ASSQESGSHTDTQY
>TRBJ2-7|TRBV9
ASSEQGLAGYEQY
>TRBJ2-7|TRBV5-1
ASSLAAGYEQY
>TRBJ1-2|TRBV27
ASSPADSNYGYT
>TRBJ2-2|TRBV28
ASRKQGATGELF
>TRBJ2-1|TRBV28
ASSPADEQF
>TRBJ2-7|TRBV7-9
ASSLAQGTTRYEQY
>NA|TRBV4-1
ASSPASSYEQY
>TRBJ1-3|TRBV7-9
ASSFASSGNTIY
>TRBJ1-5|TRBV6-5
ASRTRQGVQPQH
>TRBJ1-1|TRBV19
ASSTEGRTEAF
>TRBJ2-1|TRBV13
ASSLETDNEQF
>TRBJ2-5|TRBV28
ASSFGQGPQETQY